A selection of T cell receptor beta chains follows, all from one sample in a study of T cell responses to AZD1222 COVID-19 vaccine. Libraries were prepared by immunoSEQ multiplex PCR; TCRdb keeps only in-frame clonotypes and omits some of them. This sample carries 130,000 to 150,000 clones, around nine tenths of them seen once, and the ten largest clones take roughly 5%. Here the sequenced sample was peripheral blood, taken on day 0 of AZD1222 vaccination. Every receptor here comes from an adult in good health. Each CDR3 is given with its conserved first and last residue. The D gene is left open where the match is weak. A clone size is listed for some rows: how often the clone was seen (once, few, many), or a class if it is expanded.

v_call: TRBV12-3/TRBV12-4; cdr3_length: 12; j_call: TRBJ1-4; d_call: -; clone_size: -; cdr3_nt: TGTGCCAGCAGCCGGACAAATGAAAAACTGTTTTTT; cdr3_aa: CASSRTNEKLFF
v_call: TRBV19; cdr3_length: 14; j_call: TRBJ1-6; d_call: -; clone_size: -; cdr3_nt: TGTGCCAGTGGACCCCCCGGCGCTTCTTCACCCCTCCACTTT; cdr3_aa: CASGPPGASSPLHF
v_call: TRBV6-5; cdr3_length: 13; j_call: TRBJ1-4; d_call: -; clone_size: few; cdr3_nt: TGTGCCAGCAGTTACTGGCAGAATGAAAAACTGTTTTTT; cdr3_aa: CASSYWQNEKLFF
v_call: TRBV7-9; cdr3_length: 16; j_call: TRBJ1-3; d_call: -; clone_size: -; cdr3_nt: TGTGCCAGCAGCCCAAGAACGGCCCACTCTGGAAACACCATATATTTT; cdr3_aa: CASSPRTAHSGNTIYF
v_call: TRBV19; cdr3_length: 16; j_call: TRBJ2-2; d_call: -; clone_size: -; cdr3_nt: TGTGCCAGTAGTATGGCGTGGGGTGGAGACACCGGGGAGCTGTTTTTT; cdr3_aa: CASSMAWGGDTGELFF
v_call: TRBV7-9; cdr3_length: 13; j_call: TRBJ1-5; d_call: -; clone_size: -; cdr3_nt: TGTGCCAGCAGCTTCGGGATTGATCAGCCCCAGCATTTT; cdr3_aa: CASSFGIDQPQHF
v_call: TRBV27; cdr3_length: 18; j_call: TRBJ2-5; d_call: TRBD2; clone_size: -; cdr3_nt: TGTGCCAGCAGTTTATATTCTAGCGGGAGGGTGAGAGAAGAGACCCAGTACTTC; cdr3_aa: CASSLYSSGRVREETQYF
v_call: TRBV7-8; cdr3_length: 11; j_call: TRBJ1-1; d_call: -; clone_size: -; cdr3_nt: TGTGCCAGCAGCTTAGATTCTGAAGCTTTCTTT; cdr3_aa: CASSLDSEAFF
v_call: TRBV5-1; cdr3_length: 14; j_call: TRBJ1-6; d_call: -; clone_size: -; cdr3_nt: TGCGCCAGCAGCCTTGGACAGAATAATTCACCCCTCCACTTT; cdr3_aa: CASSLGQNNSPLHF
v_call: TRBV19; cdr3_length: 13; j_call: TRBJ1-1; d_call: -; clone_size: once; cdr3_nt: TGTGCCAGTAGTATAGGTCCGAACACTGAAGCTTTCTTT; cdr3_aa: CASSIGPNTEAFF
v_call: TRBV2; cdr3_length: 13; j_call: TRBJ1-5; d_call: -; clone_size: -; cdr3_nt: TGTGCCAGCGGAGGGGGTTTGAGTCAGCCCCAGCATTTT; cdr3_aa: CASGGGLSQPQHF
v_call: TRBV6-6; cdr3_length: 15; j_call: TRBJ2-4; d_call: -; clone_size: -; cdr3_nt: TGTGCCAGCAGTTACTCGAGGAGGAGGGGAGACATTCAGTACTTC; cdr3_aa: CASSYSRRRGDIQYF
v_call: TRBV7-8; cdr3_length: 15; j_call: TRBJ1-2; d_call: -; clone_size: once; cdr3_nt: TGTGCCAGCAGCTTAGAGCGCGTCGCGAACTATGGCTACACCTTC; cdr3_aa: CASSLERVANYGYTF
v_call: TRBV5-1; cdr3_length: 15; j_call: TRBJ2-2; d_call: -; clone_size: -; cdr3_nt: TGCGCCAGCAGCGAGGTCCCGGGGCGGACCGGGGAGCTGTTTTTT; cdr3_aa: CASSEVPGRTGELFF
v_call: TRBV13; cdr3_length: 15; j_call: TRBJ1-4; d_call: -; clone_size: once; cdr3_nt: TGTGCCAGCAGTCGGATGGGAGTAAAAAATGAAAAACTGTTTTTT; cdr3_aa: CASSRMGVKNEKLFF
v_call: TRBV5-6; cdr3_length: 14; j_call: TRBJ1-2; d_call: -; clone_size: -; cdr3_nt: TGTGCCAGCAGCTTACTTGGGCCGAACTATGGCTACACCTTC; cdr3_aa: CASSLLGPNYGYTF
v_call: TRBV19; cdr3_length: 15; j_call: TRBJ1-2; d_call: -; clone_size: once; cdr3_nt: TGTGCCAGTAGTATAGGGTGGGCCTCCGTCTATGGCTACACCTTC; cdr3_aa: CASSIGWASVYGYTF
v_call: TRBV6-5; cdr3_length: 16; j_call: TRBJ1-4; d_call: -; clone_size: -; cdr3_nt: TGTGCCAGCAGTTACTCCCAAATCTACGGGGGCGAAAAACTGTTTTTT; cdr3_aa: CASSYSQIYGGEKLFF
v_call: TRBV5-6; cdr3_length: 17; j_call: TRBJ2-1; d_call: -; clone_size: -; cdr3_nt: TGTGCCAGCAGCCCCGGGCATGGAATTAGCTCCTACAATGAGCAGTTCTTC; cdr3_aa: CASSPGHGISSYNEQFF
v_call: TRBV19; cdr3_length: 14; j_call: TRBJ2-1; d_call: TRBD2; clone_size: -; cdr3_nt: TGTGCCAGTAGTCCCCTAGCGGGGTCCCATGAGCAGTTCTTC; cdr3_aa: CASSPLAGSHEQFF
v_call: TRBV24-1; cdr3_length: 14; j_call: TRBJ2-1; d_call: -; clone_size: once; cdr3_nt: TGTGCCACCAGTGCGGGTCGCGGCCCCGGGGAGCAGTTCTTC; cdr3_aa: CATSAGRGPGEQFF
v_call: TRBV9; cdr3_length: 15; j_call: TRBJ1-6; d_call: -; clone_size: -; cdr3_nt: TGTGCCAGCAGCGTAGCGGGACAAGGAGCCTCACCCCTCCACTTT; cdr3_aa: CASSVAGQGASPLHF
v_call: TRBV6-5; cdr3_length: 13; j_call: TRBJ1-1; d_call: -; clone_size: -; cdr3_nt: TGTGCCAGCAGAGCTAGGGGGGGCACTGAAGCTTTCTTT; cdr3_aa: CASRARGGTEAFF
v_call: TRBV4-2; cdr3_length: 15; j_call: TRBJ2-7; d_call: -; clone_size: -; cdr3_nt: TGTGCCAGCAGATACGACGGCCAGGGCTCCAACGAGCAGTACTTC; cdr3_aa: CASRYDGQGSNEQYF
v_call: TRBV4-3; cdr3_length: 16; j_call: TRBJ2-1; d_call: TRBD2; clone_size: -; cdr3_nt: TGCGCCAGCAGCCAAGAACCCCTAGCGGTTAACAATGAGCAGTTCTTC; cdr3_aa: CASSQEPLAVNNEQFF
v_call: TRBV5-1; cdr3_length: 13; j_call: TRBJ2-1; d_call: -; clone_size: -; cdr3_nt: TGCGCCAGCAGCCAGACGATGGCTGATGAGCAGTTCTTC; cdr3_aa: CASSQTMADEQFF
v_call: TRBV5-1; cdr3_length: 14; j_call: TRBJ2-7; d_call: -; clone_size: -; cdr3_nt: TGCGCCAGCAGCCCCCACGGACAGTCCTACGAGCAGTACTTC; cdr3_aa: CASSPHGQSYEQYF
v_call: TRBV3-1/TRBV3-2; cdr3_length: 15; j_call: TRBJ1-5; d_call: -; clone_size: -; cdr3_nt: TGTGCCAGCAGCCAAGAGGAGGGACCGTGGCAGCCCCAGCATTTT; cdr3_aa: CASSQEEGPWQPQHF
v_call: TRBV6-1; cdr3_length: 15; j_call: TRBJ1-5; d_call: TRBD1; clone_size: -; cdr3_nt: TGTGCCAGCAGTGAAGCTGGACAGGTCAGTCAGCCCCAGCATTTT; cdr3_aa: CASSEAGQVSQPQHF
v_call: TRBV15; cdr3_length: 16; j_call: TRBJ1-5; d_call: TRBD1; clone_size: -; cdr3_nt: TGTGCCACCAGCAGAGACCCACAGGGGGCCGACCAGCCCCAGCATTTT; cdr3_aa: CATSRDPQGADQPQHF
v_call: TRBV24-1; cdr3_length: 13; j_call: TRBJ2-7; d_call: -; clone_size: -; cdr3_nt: TGTGCCACCAGTGACGGGCCTGGGGACGAGCAGTACTTC; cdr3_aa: CATSDGPGDEQYF
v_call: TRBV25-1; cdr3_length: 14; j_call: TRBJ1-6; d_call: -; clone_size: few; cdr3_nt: TGTGCCAGCAGTTGGGGGAGGGCTAATTCACCCCTCCACTTT; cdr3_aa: CASSWGRANSPLHF
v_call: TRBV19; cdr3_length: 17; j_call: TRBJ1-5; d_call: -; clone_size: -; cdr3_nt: TGTGCCAGTAGTATCGATGGGACAACTTTAAAAAATCAGCCCCAGCATTTT; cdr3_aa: CASSIDGTTLKNQPQHF
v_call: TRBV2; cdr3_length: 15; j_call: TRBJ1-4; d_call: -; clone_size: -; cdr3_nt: TGTGCCAGCAGTGGCAGCCGAGCAACTAATGAAAAACTGTTTTTT; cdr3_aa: CASSGSRATNEKLFF
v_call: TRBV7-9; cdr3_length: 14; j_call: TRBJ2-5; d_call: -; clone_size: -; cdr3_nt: TGTGCCAGCAGCTCCGTTGTCGGGGACGAGACCCAGTACTTC; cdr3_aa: CASSSVVGDETQYF
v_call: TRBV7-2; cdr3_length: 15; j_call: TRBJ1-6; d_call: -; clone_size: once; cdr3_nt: TGTGCCAGCAGCCAAGGCAGGGGTAGGAATTCACCCCTCCACTTT; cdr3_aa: CASSQGRGRNSPLHF
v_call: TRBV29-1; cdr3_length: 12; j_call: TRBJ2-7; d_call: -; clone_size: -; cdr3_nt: TGCAGCGTTGGGGGCAGAAGAGACGAGCAGTACTTC; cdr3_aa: CSVGGRRDEQYF
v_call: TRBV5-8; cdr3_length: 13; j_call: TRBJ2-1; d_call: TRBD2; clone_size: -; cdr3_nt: TGTGCCAGCAGCCCCAAGGGACTAGCGGGGCAGTTCTTC; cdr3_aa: CASSPKGLAGQFF
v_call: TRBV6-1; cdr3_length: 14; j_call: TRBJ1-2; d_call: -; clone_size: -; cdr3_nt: TGTGCCAGCAGTGAAAAGGGCGGCACCTATGGCTACACCTTC; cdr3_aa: CASSEKGGTYGYTF
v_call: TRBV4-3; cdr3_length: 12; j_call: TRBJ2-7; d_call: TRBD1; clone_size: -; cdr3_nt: TGCGCCAGCAGCCTTGGACAGGGCGAGCAGTACTTC; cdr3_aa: CASSLGQGEQYF
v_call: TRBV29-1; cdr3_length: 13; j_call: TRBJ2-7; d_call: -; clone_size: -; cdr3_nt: TGCAGCGTTGAAGGGGAGTTCTCCTACGAGCAGTACTTC; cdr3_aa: CSVEGEFSYEQYF
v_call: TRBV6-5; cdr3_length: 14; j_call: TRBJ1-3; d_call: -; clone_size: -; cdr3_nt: TGTGCCAGCAGCCAGGGCTTATCTGGAAACACCATATATTTT; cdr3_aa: CASSQGLSGNTIYF
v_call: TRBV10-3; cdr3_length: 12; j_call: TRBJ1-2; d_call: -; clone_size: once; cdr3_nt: TGTGCCATGCGGGGAGGAGGAGATGGCTACACCTTC; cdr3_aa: CAMRGGGDGYTF
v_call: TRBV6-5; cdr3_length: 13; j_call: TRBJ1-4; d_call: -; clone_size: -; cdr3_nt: TGTGCCAGCAGTTACTCGAATAAGGAAAAACTGTTTTTT; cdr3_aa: CASSYSNKEKLFF
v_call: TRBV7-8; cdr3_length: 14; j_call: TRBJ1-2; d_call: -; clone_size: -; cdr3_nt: TGTGCCAGCAACCCCATCTCGGCTAACTATGGCTACACCTTC; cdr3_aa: CASNPISANYGYTF
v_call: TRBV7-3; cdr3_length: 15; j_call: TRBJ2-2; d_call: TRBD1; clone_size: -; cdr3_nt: TGTGCCAGCAGCACCGGGACAGGGTTTTATGGGGAGCTGTTTTTT; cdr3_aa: CASSTGTGFYGELFF
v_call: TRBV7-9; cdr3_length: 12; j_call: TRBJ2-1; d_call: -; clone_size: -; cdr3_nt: TGTGCCAGCAGTTTCCAGGGGAATGAGCAGTTCTTC; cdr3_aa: CASSFQGNEQFF